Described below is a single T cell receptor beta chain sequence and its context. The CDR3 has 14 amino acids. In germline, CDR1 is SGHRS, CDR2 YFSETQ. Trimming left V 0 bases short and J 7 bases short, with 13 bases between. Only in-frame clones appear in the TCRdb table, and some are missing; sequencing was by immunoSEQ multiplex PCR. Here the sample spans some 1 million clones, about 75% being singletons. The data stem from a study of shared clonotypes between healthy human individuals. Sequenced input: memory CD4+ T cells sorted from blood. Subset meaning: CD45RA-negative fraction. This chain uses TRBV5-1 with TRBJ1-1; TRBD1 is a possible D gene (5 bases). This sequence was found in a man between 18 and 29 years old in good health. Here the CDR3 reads CASSLGRQDNEAFF. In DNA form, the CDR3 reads TGCGCCAGCAGCTTGGGGCGCCAGGACAATGAAGCTTTCTTT.